The 9 T cell receptor beta chains presented below share a single source sample, sequenced in a study of regulatory T cells in long-lasting Graves disease. As for time point: persistent/refractory GD, antithyroid drugs over 5 years with positive TRAb. PBMC-derived RNA was used for the TCR library. To make TCR beta libraries, researchers used iRepertoire HTBI primers and Arm-PCR of CDR3 regions. TCRdb called the multiplex PCR reads again in MiXCR, with one record for every CDR3 protein. The data show about 430,000 distinct CDR3 sequences, approximately 22% seen once. This specimen was peripheral blood mononuclear cells (PBMCs), taken when the disease was refractory, from a patient treated with antithyroid drugs. These receptors all stem from a female donor with Graves disease.

This clonotype came up a few times. V usage is TRBV6-1 and J usage is TRBJ1-3; TRBD1 aligns across 11 bases. CDR1 is MNHNS and CDR2 is SASEGT in the germline V gene. The CDR3 length is 16 residues. V shed 5 bases, J shed 4 bases, and the junction held 7 bases outside the gene matches. The CDR3 is CASSTRTGGTGNTIYF. Written as DNA, the CDR3 is TGTGCCAGCAGTACTCGGACAGGGGGCACGGGAAACACCATATATTTT.

As concerns this clonotype: A much larger clone differs from this one at a single base, so this may be a read error. The chain uses TRBV20-1 and TRBJ1-2; the D gene is possibly TRBD1 (6 bases). Trimming cost V 4 bases and J 7 bases, with 13 bases left between them. The CDR3 covers 12 residues. The germline gives CDR1 DFQATT, CDR2 SNEGSKA (reference sequence). The CDR3 here is CSATFRGLGYTF. CDR3 coding DNA: TGCAGTGCTACGTTCCGGGGGCTTGGCTACACCTTC.

The table lists this clonotype with many counts. The V call is TRBV12-3 or TRBV12-4, the J call TRBJ2-2, with D possibly TRBD1 on 6 matching bases. This CDR3 has 18 amino acids. Deletions cut 3 bases from V and 2 bases from J, with 19 bases between. The CDR3 DNA reads TGTGCCAGCAGTTTTGGTCCGATGGGACACCATAACACCGGGGAGCTGTTTTTT. This translates into CASSFGPMGHHNTGELFF.

In nucleotides, the CDR3 is TGTGCCAGCAGTGAAGCTGGGCGCGGGAGGGCCTATATCGGGGAGCTGTTTTTT. Translated, it gives CASSEAGRGRAYIGELFF. This chain links TRBV6-1 with TRBJ2-2, with TRBD2 matching 9 bases. With V trimmed by 0 bases and J by 7 bases, 12 bases remained unmatched. CDR1 and CDR2 (germline): MNHNS, SASEGT. The CDR3 consists of 18 residues.

This clonotype has a count of ten or more. The gene calls are TRBV6-5 and TRBJ2-7; D might be TRBD1 or TRBD2, each matching 5 bases. V was trimmed by 0 bases and J by 2 bases, leaving 11 bases between them. Looked up from germline, CDR1 is MNHEY and CDR2 is SVGAGI. The length of the CDR3 is 15 residues. The CDR3, as DNA: TGTGCCAGCAGTTACTCTTTCGGGGCGCCCTACGAGCAGTACTTC. This sequence encodes CASSYSFGAPYEQYF.

This clonotype was counted once. Sequence at one end of the junction differs from germline and may be a read error. The chain couples TRBV5-5 to TRBJ2-7, with a tentative D call TRBD2 (6 bases). The V gene's germline CDR1 is SGHKS and CDR2 YYEKEE (reference sequence). This CDR3 has 14 residues. The CDR3 region is CTSSPGTGAYEQYF. DNA of the CDR3: TGTACCAGCAGCCCGGGGACTGGAGCCTACGAGCAGTACTTC.

The rearrangement joins TRBV5-6 to TRBJ2-7; 7 nucleotides line up with TRBD1. V lost 4 bases to trimming and J lost 3 bases; unmatched junction nucleotides: 7. In germline, CDR1 is SGHDT, CDR2 YYEEEE. The CDR3 is 14 amino acids. CDR3 nucleotide sequence: TGTGCCAGCAGCGTGACAGGGAGCGGCTACGAGCAGTACTTC. Amino acids: CASSVTGSGYEQYF.

This clonotype has at least ten counts. The rearrangement uses TRBV20-1 and TRBJ2-5, with 13 bases identical to TRBD2. This CDR3 has 14 amino acids. Germline V gene lookup returns CDR1 DFQATT and CDR2 SNEGSKA (reference sequence). After removal of 5 bases from V and 4 bases from J, the junction contained 4 bases not matched to a gene. The CDR3 nucleotides read TGCAGTGCTCGGACTAGCGGGAGAAGAGAGACCCAGTACTTC. Translation gives CSARTSGRRETQYF.

The rearrangement joins TRBV20-1 to TRBJ2-7; D not resolved. The CDR3 contains 12 residues. Germline V lookup: CDR1 DFQATT, CDR2 SNEGSKA (reference sequence). V was pared by 5 bases and J by 2 bases, with 10 bases between. The chain's CDR3 is CSACCKAYEQYF. Written as DNA, the CDR3 is TGCAGTGCTTGTTGTAAGGCCTACGAGCAGTACTTC.